The subject of this entry is one TCR beta chain. This sample stems from a study of CD8 T cells in Susac syndrome. The multiple sclerosis controls, all treatment-naive patients, had relapsing-remitting disease that was stable or active. In contrast to the negatively isolated CD8+ and CD4+ T cells, TEMRA cells were FACS-enriched. This CDR3 contains 13 residues. V dropped 3 bases and J dropped 13; count of bases not matched to a gene: 11. Germline V gene sequence: CDR1 DFQATT, CDR2 SNEGSKA (reference sequence). Reverse transcription used about 0.45 to 1 ug RNA and random hexamers. By means of immunoSEQ multiplex PCR, TCR beta CDR3 spanning 54 Vbeta and 13 Jbeta underwent amplification. TCRdb processed the immunoSEQ multiplex PCR reads anew with MiXCR; each CDR3 protein has one entry. The table lists about 170,000 distinct CDR3 sequences, 80% to 95% of them singletons.

The specimen was CD4+ T cells from PBMCs. The clonotype was recovered from a human donor with multiple sclerosis. The V gene is TRBV20-1, the J gene TRBJ2-1, with 8 bases identical to TRBD1. The CDR3 DNA reads as TGCAGTGCTAGGAGGTCAGGGGGCCACTCCCAGTTCTTC. Protein product: CSARRSGGHSQFF.